One sample yielded the 15 T cell receptor beta chains listed below, sequenced in a study of technical replicates of blood from several donors. Measured with immunoSEQ multiplex PCR; TCRdb has only the in-frame clones, and not every one. This sample has 70,000 to 85,000 clones; around 97% occur once, and the top ten carry 0.18%. The sample was T cells isolated from PBMCs. All receptors derive from a human donor in good health.

This clone showed up just once. The chain carries TRBV7-9 and TRBJ1-3, with D hard to call. Germline values: CDR1 SEHNR, CDR2 FQNEAQ (reference sequence). Trimming removed 3 bases from V and 4 bases from J, with 10 bases in between. The CDR3 runs 14 residues. CDR3 region: CASSLAGRGNTIYF. Written as DNA, the CDR3 is TGTGCCAGCAGCTTGGCCGGGAGGGGAAACACCATATATTTT. The variable domain in full, completed from reference TRBV7-9 and TRBJ1-3, reads DTGVSQNPRHKITKRGQNVTFRCDPISEHNRLYWYRQTLGQGPEFLTYFQNEAQLEKSRLLSDRFSAERPKGSFSTLEIQRTEQGDSAMYLCASSLAGRGNTIYFGEGSWLTVV.

The chain joins TRBV13 to TRBJ2-7, with D tentatively TRBD1 (5 bases). Germline V CDR1 and CDR2: PRHDT, FYEKMQ (reference sequence). The germline V and J ends were trimmed by 4 bases and 0 bases, with 10 bases remaining between them. The CDR3 is made up of 14 amino acids. CDR3 sequence reads: CASSYTTDSYEQYF. The CDR3 DNA reads TGTGCCAGCAGCTACACGACAGACTCCTACGAGCAGTACTTC.

The rearrangement uses TRBV27 and TRBJ2-7; 8 bases map to TRBD2. Germline loops: CDR1 MNHEY, CDR2 SMNVEV (reference sequence). The CDR3 extends over 13 amino acids. Unmatched junction bases numbered 8, after V lost 6 bases and J lost 7 bases. CDR3 nucleotide sequence: TGTGCCAGCAGACCAAGCGGGAGAGGGGAGCAGTACTTC. Protein sequence: CASRPSGRGEQYF.

The chain joins TRBV11-1 to TRBJ1-2; 8 bases line up with TRBD1. Germline loops: CDR1 SGHAT, CDR2 FQDESV (reference sequence). CDR3 length equals 12 residues. The trim removed 10 bases at V and 5 bases at J, leaving 6 bases unmatched. The CDR3 region has the DNA TGTGCCACCGCTCAGGGGGCTTATGGCTACACCTTC. This translates into CATAQGAYGYTF.

The chain carries TRBV2 and TRBJ1-6, with D possibly being TRBD1 (5 bases). This CDR3 is built from 14 residues. The germline V gene has CDR1 SNHLY and CDR2 FYNNEI. V dropped 9 bases and J dropped 0 bases, with 9 bases sitting between them. The CDR3, as DNA: TGTGCCAGGGGAGGGACCTCCTATAATTCACCCCTCCACTTT. Amino acids: CARGGTSYNSPLHF.

The CDR3 loop is CASSHRIGRQNGEQFF. The CDR3 coding sequence is TGTGCCAGCAGCCACAGGATTGGGAGGCAGAATGGTGAGCAGTTCTTC. The gene calls are TRBV7-8 and TRBJ2-1, with a tentative D call TRBD2 (6 bases). Trimming took off 5 bases at V and 9 bases at J, with 23 bases between the two ends. This CDR3 is 16 amino acids long. The V gene's germline CDR1 is SGHVS and CDR2 FQNEAQ.

This chain uses TRBV5-1 with TRBJ2-5; 7 positions agree with TRBD1. Germline V CDR1 and CDR2: SGHRS, YFSETQ. The CDR3 runs 14 residues. J gave up 5 bases and V 3 bases, and 7 bases lay outside the gene matches. The CDR3 region has the DNA TGCGCCAGCAGCTGGGACAGTGCCACGGAGACCCAGTACTTC. Encoded protein: CASSWDSATETQYF.

The chain links TRBV6-1 to TRBJ2-5, with D possibly being TRBD2 (6 bases). Trimming shortened V by 8 bases and J by 2 bases, and 15 bases separated the two germline ends. This CDR3 contains 14 residues. Germline CDR1 and CDR2: MNHNS and SASEGT. As DNA, the CDR3 is TGTGCCAGCTCTGACTGGGGGGTGCAAGAGACCCAGTACTTC. The encoded protein is CASSDWGVQETQYF.

The chain carries TRBV5-1 and TRBJ2-1; 10 bases line up with TRBD2. From germline, CDR1 is SGHRS and CDR2 YFSETQ. The junction had 5 bases not matched to a gene; V was cut back by 4 bases and J by 7 bases. This CDR3 is 14 amino acids long. CDR3 nucleotide sequence: TGCGCCAGCAGCCTCGGGACTAGCGCAAATGAGCAGTTCTTC. This translates into CASSLGTSANEQFF.

This chain joins TRBV4-1 and TRBJ2-7, with 8 positions matching TRBD1. V lost 9 bases, J lost 3 bases, and 4 bases stayed unmatched. This CDR3 comprises 12 residues. Germline lookup yields CDR1 MGHRA and CDR2 YSYEKL. The CDR3 sequence is CASGQGNYEQYF. DNA of the CDR3: TGCGCCAGTGGACAGGGTAACTACGAGCAGTACTTC.

The chain joins TRBV5-5 to TRBJ1-5; 9 bases are shared with TRBD1. Germline CDR1 reads SGHKS; CDR2 reads YYEKEE (reference sequence). V shed 1 base and J 0 bases; nucleotides not matched to a gene: 5. The CDR3 covers 17 residues. The CDR3 is CASSLRDRAYSNQPQHF. The DNA for the CDR3 is TGTGCCAGCAGCTTGAGGGACAGGGCATATAGCAATCAGCCCCAGCATTTT.

Only one count was recorded for this clone. CDR3: CARGREYEQYF. CDR3 DNA: TGTGCCAGGGGGCGGGAGTACGAGCAGTACTTC. The V and J genes are TRBV2 and TRBJ2-7; 7 bases map to TRBD2. Germline trimming cut 9 bases from V and 4 bases from J; bases unmatched to any gene: 3. CDR1 SNHLY and CDR2 FYNNEI come from the germline V gene. The CDR3 covers 11 residues.

J is TRBJ1-1 and V is TRBV4-1; 9 bases map to TRBD1. Trimming cost V 1 base and J 1 base; bases outside gene matches: 7. In germline, CDR1 is MGHRA, CDR2 YSYEKL. This CDR3 has 17 amino acids. The CDR3 coding sequence is TGCGCCAGCAGCCAAGTCCGACTGGACAGGGGGAACACTGAAGCTTTCTTT. Amino acids: CASSQVRLDRGNTEAFF.

The chain has TRBV5-4 and TRBJ2-1, with TRBD1 matching 9 bases. Germline-derived CDR1 and CDR2 are SGHNT and YYREEE (reference sequence). V gave up 0 bases and J gave up 6 bases; unmatched junction bases: 4. This CDR3 region has 15 residues. CDR3 in DNA: TGTGCCAGCAGCTTGGGGGACAGGGACGGCAATGAGCAGTTCTTC. Translation gives CASSLGDRDGNEQFF.

This chain joins TRBV28 and TRBJ2-2, with 7 bases that match TRBD1. This CDR3 contains 19 residues. CDR1 MDHEN and CDR2 SYDVKM come from the germline V gene. Losses at the gene ends were 6 bases for V and 5 bases for J; bases not matched to a gene: 21. The CDR3 region has the DNA TGTGCCAGCAGCTTGGGGTGGGGACGACAGGGACCGCTAACCGGGGAGCTGTTTTTT. Translated: CASSLGWGRQGPLTGELFF. The full variable domain, its missing parts supplied by reference TRBV28 and TRBJ2-2, is DVKVTQSSRYLVKRTGEKVFLECVQDMDHENMFWYRQDPGLGLRLIYFSYDVKMKEKGDIPEGYSVSREKKERFSLILESASTNQTSMYLCASSLGWGRQGPLTGELFFGEGSRLTVL.